A single T cell receptor beta chain is shown here with its context. The antigen remains undetermined. The data belong to a study of CD8+CD57+ T cells in acquired aplastic anemia. The authors sequenced patients whose flow cytometry had shown CD8+CD57+ cell expansion. Severe acquired aplastic anemia was diagnosed in all patients. No patient had been given any therapy when blood was sampled. This CDR3 is 15 amino acids long. With 1 base removed from V and 7 bases from J, the gap between germline ends came to 13 bases. The germline V gene encodes CDR1 SEHNR and CDR2 FQNEAQ (reference sequence). TCR beta VDJ and CDR3 profiling used genomic DNA as template. TCRdb re-called the reads with MiXCR, one entry per CDR3 protein. This sample has about 20,000 distinct CDR3 sequences, with about 40% found just once. Study-level points and caveats: When set against total CD4+ and CD8+ pools, CD8+CD57+ cells in patients had lower diversity. Patients and controls turned out to have roughly 31 CD8+ CDR3 sequences in common.

The V gene is TRBV7-9, the J gene TRBJ1-4; weak D call: TRBD1 (6 bases). The specimen was CD8+CD57+ T cells sorted from PBMCs. The subset here: bead-enriched CD8+CD57+ effector memory T cells from SAA patients. This TCR derives from a human donor with aplastic anemia. The CDR3 protein is CASSLVKSGVEKLFF. CDR3 DNA sequence: TGTGCCAGCAGCTTAGTAAAGTCAGGGGTTGAAAAACTGTTTTTT.